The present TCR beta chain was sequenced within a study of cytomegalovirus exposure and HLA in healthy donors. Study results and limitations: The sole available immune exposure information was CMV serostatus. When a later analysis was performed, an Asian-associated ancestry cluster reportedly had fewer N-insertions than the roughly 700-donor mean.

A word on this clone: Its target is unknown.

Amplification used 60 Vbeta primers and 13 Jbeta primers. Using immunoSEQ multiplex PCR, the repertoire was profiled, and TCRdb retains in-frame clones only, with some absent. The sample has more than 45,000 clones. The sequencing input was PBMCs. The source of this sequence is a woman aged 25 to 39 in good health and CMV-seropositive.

CDR3 sequence: CASKLGQGHAYEQYF. Here the CDR3 DNA reads TGTGCCAGCAAATTAGGACAGGGGCATGCCTACGAGCAGTACTTC. The V gene is TRBV6-5, the J gene TRBJ2-7, with 9 positions matching TRBD1. CDR1 MNHEY and CDR2 SVGAGI come from the germline V gene. The CDR3 runs to 15 residues. Trimming removed 7 bases from V and 2 bases from J; junction bases left unmatched: 9.